This T cell receptor beta chain derives from a study of cytomegalovirus exposure and HLA in healthy donors. PCR used 60 Vbeta primers and 13 Jbeta primers. The protocol was immunoSEQ multiplex PCR, while the TCRdb copy is restricted to in-frame clones and leaves out a portion. The profile shows more than 95,000 clones, about four fifths of them singletons. Worth noting for this clone: Its antigen is undetermined.

CDR1 and CDR2 from the germline V gene are PRHDT and FYEKMQ (reference sequence). The CDR3 spans 16 residues. V was clipped by 3 bases and J by 2 bases; unmatched bases: 6. Study-wide results and caveats: The classifier reportedly diagnosed cytomegalovirus status with high specificity and sensitivity.

The chain links TRBV13 to TRBJ2-7, with TRBD1 matching 11 bases. The sequencing sample was made of PBMCs. The clonotype originates from a man aged 25 to 40 in good health and CMV-seronegative. The CDR3 sequence is CASSFAPGQGAYEQYF. In nucleotides, the CDR3 is TGTGCCAGCAGCTTCGCTCCGGGACAGGGGGCCTACGAGCAGTACTTC.